The subject of this entry is one T cell receptor (beta chain). Its antigen is currently unknown. This CDR3 has 13 residues. From germline, CDR1 is MNHEY and CDR2 SVGAGI. The V end was cut by 2 bases, the J end by 7 bases, with 8 bases between. The data were taken from a study of cytomegalovirus exposure and HLA in healthy donors. General study points: Common viral pathogens seemed to be connected with several of the most significant clusters, according to a later analysis. Association of a missense DCLRE1C variant with TCR beta V- and J-gene trimming was reported in a later analysis.

It was with 60 Vbeta and 13 Jbeta primers that the PCR ran. Measured with immunoSEQ multiplex PCR; TCRdb has only the in-frame clones, and not every one. The sample has some 170,000 clones; just under 80% are singletons. Sequencing was performed on PBMCs. The receptor was derived from a man aged 18 to 30 in good health and CMV-seropositive. The chain employs TRBV6-5 and TRBJ2-2; no reliable D call. Here the CDR3 DNA reads TGTGCCAGCAGTTACGCCGGTATCGGGGAGCTGTTTTTT. It specifies CASSYAGIGELFF.